This T cell receptor (beta chain) was sequenced for a study of blood T cell repertoires in COVID-19. Study background: Some COVID-19 samples were acute and others convalescent; all came from the United States, Italy and Spain.

V was cut by 5 bases and J by 10 bases, with 18 bases left in between. Germline CDR1 reads SGHAT; CDR2 reads FQNNGV. The CDR3 contains 13 residues. The assay was immunoSEQ multiplex PCR, and TCRdb's table has in-frame clones only and misses some. The table includes about 390,000 clones, about 86% detected once. Material for sequencing was PBMCs or T cells enriched from blood (not recorded which). The chain recombines TRBV11-2 with TRBJ2-7, with a weak D call TRBD2 (6 bases). The origin of this receptor is a woman in her forties or fifties who had recovered from COVID-19. CDR3 in amino acids: CASSPFRGAIQYF. CDR3 DNA sequence: TGTGCCAGCAGCCCATTCCGCGGGGCTATTCAGTACTTC.